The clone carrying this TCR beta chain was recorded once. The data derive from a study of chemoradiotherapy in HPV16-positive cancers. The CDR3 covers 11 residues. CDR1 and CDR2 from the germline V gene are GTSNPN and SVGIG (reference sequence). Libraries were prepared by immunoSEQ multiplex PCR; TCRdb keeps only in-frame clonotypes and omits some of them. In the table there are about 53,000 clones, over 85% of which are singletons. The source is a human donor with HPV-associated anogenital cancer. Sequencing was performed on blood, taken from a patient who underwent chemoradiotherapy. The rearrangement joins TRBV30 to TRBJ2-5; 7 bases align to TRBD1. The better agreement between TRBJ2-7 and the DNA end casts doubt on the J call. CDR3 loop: CASGTAYEQYF. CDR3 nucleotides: TGTGCCTCAGGGACAGCCTACGAGCAGTACTTC.